Listed below are T cell receptor beta chains from one sample, sequenced in a study of post-analysis software for immune sequencing data. In TCRdb, the PCR reads were re-called with MiXCR into one record per CDR3 protein. The table includes more than 500,000 distinct CDR3 sequences, approximately 31% detected once. The sequenced material came from blood. All receptors derive from a girl aged 2 to 17 with multiple sclerosis. Both conserved end residues are part of each CDR3. A D gene is named only where the DNA matches it firmly. Size is omitted from some rows. Given values are once, few, many or a class for expanded clones.

d_call	clone_size	j_call	v_call	cdr3_length	cdr3_nt	cdr3_aa
TRBD1	NA	TRBJ2-7	TRBV5-1	19	TGCGCCAGCAGCCCTAGACCGGGACAGGGTCAATTGTTTCTCGTCGAGCAGTACTTC	CASSPRPGQGQLFLVEQYF
NA	few	TRBJ1-2	TRBV7-8	15	TGTGCCAGCAGCTTATCAACTCGGGGCGTCTATGGCTACACCTTC	CASSLSTRGVYGYTF
NA	once	TRBJ1-1	TRBV6-5	14	TGTGCCAGCAGTCTCAGACCTCTCGGCACTGAAGCTTTCTTT	CASSLRPLGTEAFF
NA	NA	TRBJ2-7	TRBV7-8	14	TGTGCCAGCAGCTTAGGAGCCAGAATCTACGAGCAGTACTTC	CASSLGARIYEQYF
NA	NA	TRBJ2-3	TRBV12-5	15	TGTGCTAGTGGTTTGACCGCTAGCGTGACAGATACGCAGTATTTT	CASGLTASVTDTQYF
TRBD2	NA	TRBJ2-5	TRBV28	17	TGTGCCAGCCAAGGGACTAGCGGGGGGAAGTCCGAAGAGACCCAGTACTTC	CASQGTSGGKSEETQYF
NA	NA	TRBJ2-7	TRBV5-1	15	TGCGCCAGCACTATAGACGGGGCTACTACCTACGAGCAGTACTTC	CASTIDGATTYEQYF
NA	many	TRBJ2-1	TRBV20-1	13	TGCAGTGCTCCCTCTAACTGGGACAATGAGCAGTTCTTC	CSAPSNWDNEQFF
NA	NA	TRBJ2-3	TRBV27	17	TGTGCCAGCAGTATCTCCCTTGACGGTACGACCACAGATACGCAGTATTTT	CASSISLDGTTTDTQYF
NA	NA	TRBJ2-5	TRBV11-2	18	TGTGCCAGCAGCTTACTGGGGAAGGGGGGCTTCGTCCTAGAGACCCAGTACTTC	CASSLLGKGGFVLETQYF
TRBD1	few	TRBJ1-6	TRBV9	16	TGTGCCAGCAGCGGAGGGGGCGGGGCAGGGCTCGGAGCCCTCCACTTT	CASSGGGGAGLGALHF
NA	once	TRBJ1-2	TRBV19	11	TGTGCCAGTAGTGGGAGTTATGGCTACACCTTC	CASSGSYGYTF
NA	NA	TRBJ1-2	TRBV7-2	13	TGTGCCAGCAGCTCCTCGAACCGGGATGGCTACACCTTC	CASSSSNRDGYTF
NA	NA	TRBJ2-3	TRBV5-1	17	TGCGCCAGCAGCCGGGGTGGGGGACAAAGAAGCACAGATACGCAGTATTTT	CASSRGGGQRSTDTQYF
TRBD2	few	TRBJ2-7	TRBV4-2	16	TGTGCCAGCAGCCAGGGGACTAGCGGGGGCTCCTACGAGCAGTACTTC	CASSQGTSGGSYEQYF
TRBD1	few	TRBJ2-1	TRBV5-1	16	TGCGCCAGCAGCTACGATGCCGGGACAGGGGTCAATGAGCAGTTCTTC	CASSYDAGTGVNEQFF
TRBD1	few	TRBJ1-5	TRBV6-5	16	TGTGCCAGCAGTCCAACCCCAGGGGGAGGCAATCAGCCCCAGCATTTT	CASSPTPGGGNQPQHF
NA	NA	TRBJ2-5	TRBV5-1	17	TGCGCCAGCAGCAGGAATCGGGCTTTGGACAGCCAAGAGACCCAGTACTTC	CASSRNRALDSQETQYF
NA	NA	TRBJ2-5	TRBV20-1	13	TGCAGTGCTAGGATACGCCAGCAAGAGACCCAGTACTTC	CSARIRQQETQYF
TRBD1	NA	TRBJ2-4	TRBV6-2/TRBV6-3	14	TGTGCCAGCAGTGACAGGGATGGCGAAAACATTCAGTACTTC	CASSDRDGENIQYF
NA	NA	TRBJ2-4	TRBV7-2	17	TGTGCCAGCAGCTTAGATGGACGGGGTGTAGCCAAAAACATTCAGTACTTC	CASSLDGRGVAKNIQYF
TRBD2	NA	TRBJ2-7	TRBV7-2	17	TGTGCCAGCAGCTTAAAATGGGGGGGAGGCGGATCCTACGAGCAGTACTTC	CASSLKWGGGGSYEQYF
NA	NA	TRBJ1-1	TRBV29-1	14	TGCAGCGTAGAGAGACAGGATTGGGATACTGAAGCTTTCTTT	CSVERQDWDTEAFF
NA	many	TRBJ2-7	TRBV5-5	13	TGTGCCAGCAGCTTAGGGCGATCCTACGAGCAGTACTTC	CASSLGRSYEQYF
NA	NA	TRBJ1-6	TRBV20-1	14	TGCAGTGCTAGAGCAGGGGCCAGTAATTCACCCCTCCACTTT	CSARAGASNSPLHF
TRBD1	few	TRBJ2-7	TRBV7-9	15	TGTGCCAGCAGCCCCCGTGGGACAGGCGGTAACGAGCAGTACTTC	CASSPRGTGGNEQYF
TRBD1	NA	TRBJ2-3	TRBV5-1	14	TGCGCCAGCAGCGAAGACAGGGGACTAGATACGCAGTATTTT	CASSEDRGLDTQYF
NA	few	TRBJ2-3	TRBV29-1	16	TGCAGCGTTGAAGATTGGGGCACTTCCCCCACAGATACGCAGTATTTT	CSVEDWGTSPTDTQYF
TRBD1	NA	TRBJ1-2	TRBV5-1	14	TGCGCCAGCAGCCCTTCGACAGGGGCGTATGGCTACACCTTC	CASSPSTGAYGYTF
NA	few	TRBJ1-6	TRBV6-1	17	TGCGCCAGCAGTGAAGTGGGTCGACAGGTGGGCAATTCACCCCTCCACTTT	CASSEVGRQVGNSPLHF
NA	NA	TRBJ1-2	TRBV7-8	15	TGTGCCAGCAGCTTGGGCCGCAGCCATGGTCGTGGCTACACCTTC	CASSLGRSHGRGYTF
NA	many	TRBJ1-2	TRBV10-3	12	TGTGCCATCAGCGGCAGGGCTCTTGGCTACACCTTC	CAISGRALGYTF
TRBD1	few	TRBJ1-5	TRBV5-6	15	TGTGCCAGCAGCTCCCGGGACAGGGTCCATCAGCCCCAGCATTTT	CASSSRDRVHQPQHF
TRBD1	NA	TRBJ1-6	TRBV12-3/TRBV12-4	14	TGTGCCAGCAGTTTAAAGGACAGGGTCGCACCCCTCCACTTT	CASSLKDRVAPLHF
TRBD1	NA	TRBJ2-7	TRBV20-1	16	TGCAGTGCTAGCCTACCCGGACAGGTCCTCTCCTACGAGCAGTACTTC	CSASLPGQVLSYEQYF
TRBD2	NA	TRBJ2-1	TRBV5-6	15	TGTGCCAGCAGCTCAACTAGCGGGGGCGAACATGAGCAGTTATTC	CASSSTSGGEHEQLF
TRBD1	once	TRBJ1-1	TRBV6-5	13	TGTGCCGGCAAGGGACAGGGGCCCACTGAAGCTTTCTTT	CAGKGQGPTEAFF
TRBD1	few	TRBJ1-2	TRBV20-1	14	TGCAGTGCTCTCGACCGGGACAGGGGCATGGGCTACACCTTC	CSALDRDRGMGYTF
NA	few	TRBJ2-5	TRBV10-2	14	TGCGCCAGCAGTTTCCCTACCTGGAGGGAGACCCAGTACTTC	CASSFPTWRETQYF
TRBD1	NA	TRBJ1-2	TRBV20-1	15	TGCAGTGCCCCTCCGGGACAGGCGGCGCCCTATGGCTACACCTTC	CSAPPGQAAPYGYTF
NA	NA	TRBJ1-4	TRBV9	14	TGTGCCAGCAGCGTAGCAGCAACTAATGAAAAACTGTTTTTT	CASSVAATNEKLFF
NA	NA	TRBJ2-2	TRBV24-1	14	TGTGCCACCAGTCAAATGGCGGGCACCGGGGAGCTGTTTTTT	CATSQMAGTGELFF